The 22 T cell receptor beta chains below were found in one sample sequenced in a study of T-cell memory formation after mild COVID-19. One entry per CDR3 protein, called by TCRdb with MiXCR from the 5' RACE reads. The top ten clones hold roughly 22% of a sample with 300,000 to 400,000 distinct CDR3 sequences, approximately 15% of them seen once. The sequencing sample was made of PBMCs or a T cell subset sorted from them (not recorded which). The receptors derive from a man younger than 35 who had mild COVID-19 (a few samples of this study predate the infection). Cell type and time point are not known.

This clonotype was seen more than once but under ten times. The CDR3 coding sequence is TGTGCCAGCGATAATAACAGGGGGCTGGCTGAAGCTTTCTTT. As protein: CASDNNRGLAEAFF. The chain uses TRBV28 and TRBJ1-1; TRBD1 matches 9 bases. J gave up 6 bases and V 8 bases, and 10 bases lay outside the gene matches. The germline CDR1 and CDR2 sequences are MDHEN and SYDVKM. The CDR3 runs to 14 residues.

The rearrangement uses TRBV9 and TRBJ2-7, with D possibly being TRBD1 (6 bases). Between the trimmed V and J ends, which lost 0 bases and 1 base, there was a span of 14 bases. This CDR3 comprises 16 residues. From germline, CDR1 is SGDLS and CDR2 YYNGEE. CDR3 sequence (DNA): TGTGCCAGCAGCGTAGAGGACAGAGCCCCTTCCTACGAGCAGTACTTC. Amino acid sequence: CASSVEDRAPSYEQYF.

This clonotype was observed at least ten times. The DNA for the CDR3 is TGCGCCAGCAGCTTGCCCGGGTATGGCTACACCTTC. It encodes CASSLPGYGYTF. The chain carries TRBV5-1 and TRBJ1-2; no clear D gene. The V gene lost 1 base and the J gene lost 5 bases, with 6 bases spanning the gap. Germline CDR1 reads SGHRS; CDR2 reads YFSETQ. CDR3 size: 12 residues.

In this sample, this clonotype turned up a few times. The J gene is TRBJ2-1, the V gene TRBV15; D possibly corresponds to TRBD1 (6 bases). Germline loops: CDR1 LNHNV, CDR2 YYDKDF (reference sequence). This CDR3 spans 16 amino acids. V lost 1 base to trimming and J lost 7 bases, with 17 bases between them. This CDR3 reads CATSRAPGDAWNEQFF. Written as DNA, the CDR3 is TGTGCCACCAGCAGAGCCCCAGGGGACGCGTGGAATGAGCAGTTCTTC.

This rearrangement joins TRBV5-1 to TRBJ2-3; 7 nucleotides match TRBD1. The CDR3 contains 14 residues. The V gene's germline CDR1 is SGHRS and CDR2 YFSETQ. With 5 bases clipped from V and 6 bases from J, the junction kept 9 bases outside the gene matches. CDR3: CASSSTGTADTQYF. The CDR3 DNA reads TGCGCCAGCAGTTCTACCGGGACAGCGGATACGCAGTATTTT. Complete variable domain (other parts from reference TRBV5-1 and TRBJ2-3): KAGVTQTPRYLIKTRGQQVTLSCSPISGHRSVSWYQQTPGQGLQFLFEYFSETQRNKGNFPGRFSGRQFSNSRSEMNVSTLELGDSALYLCASSSTGTADTQYFGPGTRLTVL.

The V gene is TRBV11-1, the J gene TRBJ1-1; no clear D gene. Germline assignment: CDR1 SGHAT and CDR2 FQDESV (reference sequence). The CDR3 consists of 14 residues. V shed 0 bases and J shed 4 bases, with 9 bases lying between them. The CDR3 reads CASSLAGYGTEAFF. The CDR3 DNA sequence: TGTGCCAGCAGCTTAGCGGGGTATGGCACTGAAGCTTTCTTT.

V and J are TRBV5-6 and TRBJ2-5; no definite D call. Trimming pared 2 bases from V and 4 bases from J, leaving 15 bases between. The CDR3 covers 15 residues. CDR1 is SGHDT and CDR2 is YYEEEE in the germline V gene. The CDR3 bases are TGTGCCAGCAGCTTAATGGTTTACTCTCGAGAGACCCAGTACTTC. Residues: CASSLMVYSRETQYF. Variable domain in full (rest from reference TRBV5-6 and TRBJ2-5): DAGVTQSPTHLIKTRGQQVTLRCSPKSGHDTVSWYQQALGQGPQFIFQYYEEEERQRGNFPDRFSGHQFPNYSSELNVNALLLGDSALYLCASSLMVYSRETQYFGPGTRLLVL.

This clonotype was counted many times. The chain is built from TRBV12-3 or TRBV12-4 and TRBJ1-1; D remains unclear. CDR3 length: 14 amino acids. Trimming took 6 bases from V and 0 from J, leaving 11 bases between them. The CDR3 region has the DNA TGTGCCAGCAGACACCGGAGGCTGAACACTGAAGCTTTCTTT. Translation gives CASRHRRLNTEAFF.

Only a few counts were recorded for this clonotype. This chain uses TRBV6-2 or TRBV6-3 with TRBJ2-1; TRBD1 matches at 8 bases. V lost 6 bases and J lost 10; bases outside the gene matches: 8. The CDR3 totals 13 residues. Germline values: CDR1 MNHEY, CDR2 SVGEGT. Written as DNA, the CDR3 is TGTGCCAGCAGCCTACAGGGGGTACGGGAGCAGTTCTTC. It encodes CASSLQGVREQFF.

The rearrangement links TRBV11-2 to TRBJ1-6; D is ambiguous. The CDR3 spans 14 residues. Trimming took 0 bases from V and 10 from J, leaving 10 bases between them. CDR1 and CDR2 from the germline V gene are SGHAT and FQNNGV. This chain's CDR3 is CASSLDGSGSPLHF. DNA of the CDR3: TGTGCCAGCAGCTTAGACGGGAGTGGGTCACCCCTCCACTTT.

V is TRBV7-9 and J is TRBJ1-1, with D uncertain. CDR1 SEHNR and CDR2 FQNEAQ come from the germline V gene (reference sequence). Trimming took 6 bases from V and 8 from J, leaving 19 bases between them. The CDR3 is 14 residues long. DNA for the CDR3: TGTGCCAGCAGTTTTAGGACTGGGTATTTGGAAGCTTTCTTT. This sequence encodes CASSFRTGYLEAFF.

This clonotype was recorded a few times. The V call is TRBV7-6, the J call TRBJ2-5, with TRBD2 matching over 7 bases. Germline V CDR1 and CDR2: SGHVS, FNYEAQ. The CDR3 runs to 15 residues. Trimming at V came to 6 bases and at J to 2 bases, leaving 9 bases not matched to a gene. The CDR3 loop is CASSLFSSGQETQYF. DNA for the CDR3: TGTGCCAGCAGTCTTTTTTCTAGCGGACAAGAGACCCAGTACTTC.

The CDR3 coding sequence is TGTGCCAGCAGCATCGGACTAGCGGGGGGGACCTACGAGCAGTACTTC. It translates to CASSIGLAGGTYEQYF. V gene TRBV9 combines with J gene TRBJ2-7, with TRBD2 matching over 15 bases. The CDR3 spans 16 residues. The J segment lost 2 bases and the V segment lost 4 bases, leaving 4 bases of the junction unmatched. Germline V gene sequence: CDR1 SGDLS, CDR2 YYNGEE.

This clonotype has a count of ten or more. The chain uses TRBV7-2 and TRBJ1-2; a possible D gene is TRBD1 (6 bases). From germline, CDR1 is SGHTA and CDR2 FQGNSA. The CDR3 has 15 residues. With 5 bases removed from V and 8 bases from J, the gap between germline ends came to 21 bases. The CDR3 DNA follows: TGTGCCAGCAGCCCAAGACGGGACACCGTGAGAGGCTACACCTTC. Amino acids: CASSPRRDTVRGYTF.

This clonotype was detected a few times. The V gene is TRBV11-2, the J gene TRBJ2-3, with 16 bases that match TRBD2. With 5 bases clipped from V and 6 bases from J, the junction kept 8 bases outside the gene matches. Germline loops: CDR1 SGHAT, CDR2 FQNNGV. The CDR3 has 17 amino acids. The CDR3 region is CASSRRGTSGGADTQYF. Here the CDR3 DNA reads TGTGCCAGCAGCCGAAGGGGGACTAGCGGGGGGGCCGATACGCAGTATTTT.

The chain couples TRBV9 to TRBJ1-6; no clear D. The germline V and J ends were trimmed by 4 bases and 9 bases, with 23 bases remaining between them. The CDR3 contains 17 residues. From germline, CDR1 is SGDLS and CDR2 YYNGEE. For the CDR3, the DNA is TGTGCCAGCAGCCAAGGGCGAGGGCCTTTCTCTGGTTCACCCCTCCACTTT. Translation: CASSQGRGPFSGSPLHF. The complete variable domain, with remaining parts taken from reference TRBV9 and TRBJ1-6, reads DSGVTQTPKHLITATGQRVTLRCSPRSGDLSVYWYQQSLDQGLQFLIQYYNGEERAKGNILERFSAQQFPDLHSELNLSSLELGDSALYFCASSQGRGPFSGSPLHFGNGTRLTVT.

This chain links TRBV9 with TRBJ2-3; D is unclear. CDR1 SGDLS and CDR2 YYNGEE come from the germline V gene. Trimming pared 4 bases from V and 1 base from J, leaving 22 bases between. This CDR3 has 18 amino acids. The CDR3: CASSSRVGGPLGTDTQYF. Written as DNA, the CDR3 is TGTGCCAGCAGCTCCCGCGTTGGTGGGCCTCTCGGCACAGATACGCAGTATTTT. Filled out from reference TRBV9 and TRBJ2-3, the complete variable domain reads DSGVTQTPKHLITATGQRVTLRCSPRSGDLSVYWYQQSLDQGLQFLIQYYNGEERAKGNILERFSAQQFPDLHSELNLSSLELGDSALYFCASSSRVGGPLGTDTQYFGPGTRLTVL.

This clonotype was seen a few times. The CDR3 nucleotides are TGTGCCAGCAGCCAAGAGGGGCCTAGCGGTTCCTACGAGCAGTACTTC. It encodes CASSQEGPSGSYEQYF. The chain employs TRBV4-2 and TRBJ2-7; 7 bases are shared with TRBD2. This CDR3 spans 16 amino acids. The V gene's germline CDR1 is LGHNA and CDR2 YNFKEQ. The V and J ends lost 0 bases and 1 base, in that order; junction bases with no gene match: 6.

The chain joins TRBV5-1 to TRBJ2-1; D is unclear. The CDR3 contains 16 residues. The ends were cut back, 7 bases at V and 8 bases at J, with 25 bases in the middle. The germline V gene has CDR1 SGHRS and CDR2 YFSETQ. The CDR3 here is CASAPFQVRMGDEQFF. The CDR3 DNA follows: TGCGCCAGCGCCCCCTTCCAGGTGAGAATGGGCGATGAGCAGTTCTTC. The full variable domain, completed using reference TRBV5-1 and TRBJ2-1, is KAGVTQTPRYLIKTRGQQVTLSCSPISGHRSVSWYQQTPGQGLQFLFEYFSETQRNKGNFPGRFSGRQFSNSRSEMNVSTLELGDSALYLCASAPFQVRMGDEQFFGPGTRLTVL.

V gene TRBV27 combines with J gene TRBJ1-4; D gene unclear. The germline V gene has CDR1 MNHEY and CDR2 SMNVEV (reference sequence). The CDR3 totals 15 residues. Between the trimmed V and J ends, which lost 1 base and 0 bases, there was a span of 6 bases. DNA for the CDR3: TGTGCCAGCAGTTTATATCAGGCAACTAATGAAAAACTGTTTTTT. Residues: CASSLYQATNEKLFF.

The V call is TRBV5-1, the J call TRBJ1-2, with 9 bases aligning to TRBD1. V was pared by 4 bases and J by 6 bases, with 4 bases of the junction left unmatched. The CDR3 runs 13 residues. Germline V gene data show CDR1 as SGHRS and CDR2 as YFSETQ. CDR3 in DNA: TGCGCCAGCAGCGGGGGACAGGGAAATGGCTACACCTTC. Translated: CASSGGQGNGYTF.

The chain recombines TRBV6-2 or TRBV6-3 with TRBJ2-2; 7 nucleotides agree with TRBD1. The CDR3 runs to 17 residues. After removal of 6 bases from V and 6 bases from J, the junction contained 16 bases not matched to a gene. Germline V gene lookup returns CDR1 MNHEY and CDR2 SVGEGT. CDR3 loop: CASSQRTLRGLPGELFF. CDR3 sequence (DNA): TGTGCCAGCAGCCAGAGGACGTTGAGGGGGCTCCCCGGGGAGCTGTTTTTT.